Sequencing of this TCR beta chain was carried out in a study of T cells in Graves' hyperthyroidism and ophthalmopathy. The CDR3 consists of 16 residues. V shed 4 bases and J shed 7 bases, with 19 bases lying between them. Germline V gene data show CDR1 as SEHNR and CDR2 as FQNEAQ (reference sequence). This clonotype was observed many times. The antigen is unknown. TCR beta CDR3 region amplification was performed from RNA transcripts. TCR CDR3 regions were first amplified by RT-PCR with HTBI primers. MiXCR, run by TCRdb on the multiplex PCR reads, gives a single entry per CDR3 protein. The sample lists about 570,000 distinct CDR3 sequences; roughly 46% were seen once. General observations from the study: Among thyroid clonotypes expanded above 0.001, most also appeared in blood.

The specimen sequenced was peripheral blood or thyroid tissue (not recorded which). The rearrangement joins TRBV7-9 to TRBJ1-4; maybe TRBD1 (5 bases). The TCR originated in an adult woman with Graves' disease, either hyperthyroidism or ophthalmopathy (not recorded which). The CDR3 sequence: CASSSRPRGLGEKLFF. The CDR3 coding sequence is TGTGCCAGCAGCTCGCGCCCCCGGGGGTTGGGTGAAAAACTGTTTTTT.